This TCR beta chain was identified in a study of T cell repertoires in cytomegalovirus infection. In the study overall: Indications came from public TCR beta signatures; they pointed to CMV infection and to a matching HLA type. Study results and limitations: CMV carriers having the relevant HLA were flagged by cumulative public TCR beta family frequency.

Each CDR3 protein gets one entry after TCRdb re-called the reads with MiXCR. Of some 940,000 distinct CDR3 sequences listed, around 29% are singletons. The CDR3 length is 16 residues. Per the germline V gene, CDR1 is PRHDT and CDR2 is FYEKMQ (reference sequence). Germline trimming cut 5 bases from V and 2 bases from J; bases unmatched to any gene: 5. Points on this clonotype: Its antigen is undetermined.

The rearrangement links TRBV13 to TRBJ2-3; 12 nucleotides match TRBD2. The receptor comes from a human donor in good health (CMV status not recorded). Some clones in this sample may be carry-over from other donors' samples. The specimen was cultured CD8+ T cells from PBMCs, collected from culture after CMV antigen stimulation. This chain's CDR3 is CASSPGTSGPTDTQYF. The CDR3 DNA reads TGTGCCAGCAGCCCCGGGACTAGCGGGCCCACAGATACGCAGTATTTT.